A few counts support the clone carrying this T cell receptor (beta chain). Its antigen remains unidentified. These data belong to a study of neurological immune-mediated disorders. Study-wide findings and caveats: The greatest degree of TCR clonal expansion was observed in HTLV-1-associated myelopathy, with the lowest in multiple sclerosis, below that of healthy controls.

CDR3 length: 13 amino acids. From germline, CDR1 is SEHNR and CDR2 FQNEAQ (reference sequence). Trimming stripped 1 base from V and 9 bases from J, with 12 bases between. Source material was 2 million unsorted PBMCs, stored at -80 °C in RNAlater. Synthesis of cDNA was accomplished via 5'RACE employing 10-nucleotide random UMIs. TCRdb ran MiXCR on the 5' RACE reads and lists one entry per CDR3 protein. The sample holds under 60,000 distinct CDR3 sequences, roughly 24% seen once. The source of this sequence is a woman in her 70s in good health. The specimen was PBMCs. The chain couples TRBV7-9 to TRBJ1-1; no clear D gene. The CDR3 DNA reads TGTGCCAGCAGCTTAGGGGGAACCACCCAAGCTTTCTTT. Its protein is CASSLGGTTQAFF.